The clone carrying this TCR beta chain has just one count. This sample is part of a study of blood T cell repertoires in COVID-19. Study as a whole: Sites across the United States, Italy and Spain contributed samples from acute and convalescent COVID-19.

Trimming removed 5 bases from V and 14 bases from J, with 16 bases in between. The V gene's germline CDR1 is SNHLY and CDR2 FYNNEI. CDR3 length: 12 residues. In the original analysis: Cell counts per sample came from amplifying reference gene primers. Measured with immunoSEQ multiplex PCR; TCRdb has only the in-frame clones, and not every one. V and J calls and clone size follow that table, whereas D and trimming were derived from the DNA. The sample includes approximately 210,000 clones, 84% of them seen just once. The origin of this receptor is a woman aged 50 to 60 with active or convalescent COVID-19. The material sequenced was peripheral blood. This chain uses TRBV2 with TRBJ2-4, with a tentative D call TRBD2 (7 bases). CDR3 in DNA: TGTGCCAGCAGTTGGGGGGGCGGCGGGGAGTACTTC. It specifies CASSWGGGGEYF.